The 14 T cell receptor beta chains presented below share a single source sample, sequenced in a study of alternative splicing in chronic myeloid leukemia remission. Study information: Trial remission samples were taken at major or complete molecular response, at 12 or 24 months.

Poly-A-selected mRNA from roughly 0.95 ug total RNA formed the libraries. TCRdb re-called the bulk RNA-seq reads and catalogs CDR3 proteins one per entry, DNA excluded. The sample has approximately 280 distinct CDR3 sequences, more than 90% seen once. The sequences come from PBMCs or total blood leukocytes (not recorded which), collected during remission. These receptors all stem from an adult with chronic myeloid leukemia.

In this sample, this clonotype turned up once. This chain uses TRBV7-6 with TRBJ1-4; TCRdb returns TRBD1, unconfirmable since there is no DNA. The CDR3 is 15 amino acids. Germline CDR1 SGHVS, CDR2 FNYEAQ. CDR3 amino acids: CASSKTGVTNEKLFF.

The genes are TRBV29-1 and TRBJ1-3. CDR3 length: 12 amino acids. Germline CDR1 SQVTM, CDR2 ANQGSEA. CDR3 region: CSVDTGENTIYF.

The gene calls are TRBV6-5 and TRBJ2-3; there is no DNA to check the TCRdb D call of TRBD1. Germline V gives CDR1 MNHEY, CDR2 SVGAGI. CDR3 length equals 15 residues. The CDR3 sequence: CASSYSGLSTDTQYF.

V gene TRBV12-3 or TRBV12-4 combines with J gene TRBJ2-1; the D call of TRBD2 rests on TCRdb alone, since no DNA is present to check it. This CDR3 is 19 amino acids long. The chain's CDR3 is CASSPGVQRRISNYNEQFF.

J is TRBJ2-3 and V is TRBV7-7; TCRdb's D call of TRBD2 is untestable without DNA. This CDR3 spans 18 amino acids. Germline-derived CDR1 and CDR2 are SSHAT and FNYEAQ (reference sequence). CDR3 protein: CASSFPHRAQPFTDTQYF. Filled out from reference TRBV7-7 and TRBJ2-3, the complete variable domain reads GAGVSQSPRYKVTKRGQDVTLRCDPISSHATLYWYQQALGQGPEFLTYFNYEAQPDKSGLPSDRFSAERPEGSISTLTIQRTEQRDSAMYRCASSFPHRAQPFTDTQYFGPGTRLTVL.

This clonotype was seen a handful of times. This chain links TRBV7-8 with TRBJ2-2; TCRdb lists TRBD2, though no DNA is available to test this call. Per germline, CDR1 SGHVS and CDR2 FQNEAQ. The length of the CDR3 is 14 residues. The CDR3 sequence is CASSPDSNTGELFF.

The V call is TRBV4-1, the J call TRBJ1-5. In germline, CDR1 is MGHRA, CDR2 YSYEKL. This CDR3 contains 16 residues. The CDR3 here is CASSQDWQGSNQPQHF.

This chain links TRBV4-1 with TRBJ1-1. CDR1 is MGHRA and CDR2 is YSYEKL in the germline V gene. The CDR3 totals 15 residues. CDR3 amino acids: CASSRSGYANTEAFF.

V gene TRBV29-1 combines with J gene TRBJ1-2; TCRdb's D call, TRBD1, is unchecked because there is no DNA. The CDR3 has 13 amino acids. Germline assignment: CDR1 SQVTM and CDR2 ANQGSEA. This chain's CDR3 is CSVATGSNYGYTF.

The chain uses TRBV11-3 and TRBJ1-2. The CDR3 runs to 15 residues. The germline V gene has CDR1 SGHNT and CDR2 YENEEA. The CDR3 here is CASSLSNSRNYGYTF.

The rearrangement joins TRBV18 to TRBJ2-1; TCRdb returns TRBD2, unconfirmable since there is no DNA. The V gene's germline CDR1 is KGHSH and CDR2 LQKENI. The CDR3 has 14 residues. CDR3 sequence: CASSPTSGGGEQFF.

This chain links TRBV20-1 with TRBJ1-4. The CDR3 length is 14 residues. The germline gives CDR1 DFQATT, CDR2 SNEGSKA (reference sequence). The CDR3 loop reads CSAPRPSTNEKLFF.

This chain connects TRBV29-1 to TRBJ2-1; lacking DNA, the TRBD2 call made by TCRdb goes unchecked. CDR3 length: 14 amino acids. Germline V lookup: CDR1 SQVTM, CDR2 ANQGSEA. CDR3 amino acids: CSVAAGGSYNEQFF.

The chain's CDR3 is CASSQVGTGPDEQFF. V is TRBV14 and J is TRBJ2-1; there is no DNA to check the TCRdb D call of TRBD1. Germline values: CDR1 SGHDN, CDR2 FVKESK. This CDR3 has 15 amino acids.